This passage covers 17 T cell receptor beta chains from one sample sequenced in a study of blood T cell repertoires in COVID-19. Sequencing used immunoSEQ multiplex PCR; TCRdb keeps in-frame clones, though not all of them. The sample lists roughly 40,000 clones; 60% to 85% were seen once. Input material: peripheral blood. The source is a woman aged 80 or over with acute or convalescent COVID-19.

CDR3 nucleotide sequence: TGTGCCAGCAGCGACAGGGCCCCCTCCTACGAGCAGTACTTC. Translated, it gives CASSDRAPSYEQYF. The gene calls are TRBV7-2 and TRBJ2-7; TRBD1 matches 7 bases. This CDR3 has 14 residues. V lost 5 bases, J lost 0 bases, and 4 bases stayed unmatched. Germline values: CDR1 SGHTA, CDR2 FQGNSA.

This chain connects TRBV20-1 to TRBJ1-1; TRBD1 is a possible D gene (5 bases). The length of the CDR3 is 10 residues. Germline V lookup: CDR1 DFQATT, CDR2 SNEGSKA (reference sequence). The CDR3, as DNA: TGCAGAGGGGAGGGCCTGGAAGCTTTCTTT. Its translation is CRGEGLEAFF.

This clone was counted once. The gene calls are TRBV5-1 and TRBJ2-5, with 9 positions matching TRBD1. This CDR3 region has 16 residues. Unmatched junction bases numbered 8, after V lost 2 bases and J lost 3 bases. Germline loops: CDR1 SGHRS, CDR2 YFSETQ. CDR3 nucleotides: TGCGCCAGCAGCTTAGTTACAGGGGGCACGGAAGAGACCCAGTACTTC. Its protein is CASSLVTGGTEETQYF.

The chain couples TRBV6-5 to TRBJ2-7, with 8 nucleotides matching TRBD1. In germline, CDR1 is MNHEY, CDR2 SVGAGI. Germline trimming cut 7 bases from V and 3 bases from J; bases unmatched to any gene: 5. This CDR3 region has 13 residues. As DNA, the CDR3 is TGTGCCAGCACCCAAGACAGGGGCTACGAGCAGTACTTC. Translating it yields CASTQDRGYEQYF.

The CDR3 is CASRTGHSGNTIYF. In DNA, the CDR3 is TGTGCCTCACGGACAGGGCATTCTGGAAACACCATATATTTT. The chain joins TRBV16 to TRBJ1-3; 8 bases agree with TRBD1. V shed 11 bases, J shed 1 base, and the junction held 7 bases outside the gene matches. The germline V gene has CDR1 KGHSY and CDR2 FQNENV. This CDR3 is built from 14 residues.

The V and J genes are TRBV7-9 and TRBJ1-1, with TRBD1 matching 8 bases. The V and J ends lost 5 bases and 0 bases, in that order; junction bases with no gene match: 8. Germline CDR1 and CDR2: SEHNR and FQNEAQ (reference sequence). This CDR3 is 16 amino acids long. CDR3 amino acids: CASSRDRGGVNTEAFF. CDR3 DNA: TGTGCCAGCAGCCGAGACAGGGGCGGAGTGAACACTGAAGCTTTCTTT.

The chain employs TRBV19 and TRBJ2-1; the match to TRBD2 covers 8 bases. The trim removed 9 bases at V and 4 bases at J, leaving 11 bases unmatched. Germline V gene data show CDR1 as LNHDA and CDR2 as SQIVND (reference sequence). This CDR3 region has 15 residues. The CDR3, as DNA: TGTGCCAGCTGGGCTGGAGCGGGAGAGTACAATGAGCAGTTCTTC. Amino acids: CASWAGAGEYNEQFF.

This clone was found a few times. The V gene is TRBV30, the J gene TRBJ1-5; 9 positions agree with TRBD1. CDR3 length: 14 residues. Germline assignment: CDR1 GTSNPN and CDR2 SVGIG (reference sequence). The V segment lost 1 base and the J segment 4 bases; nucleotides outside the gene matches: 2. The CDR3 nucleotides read TGTGCCTGGAGTGCCGGGACAGGGAATCAGCCCCAGCATTTT. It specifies CAWSAGTGNQPQHF.

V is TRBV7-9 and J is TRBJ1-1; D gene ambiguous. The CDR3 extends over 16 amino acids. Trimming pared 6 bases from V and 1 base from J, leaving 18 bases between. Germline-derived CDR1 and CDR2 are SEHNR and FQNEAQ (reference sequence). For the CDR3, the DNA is TGTGCCAGCAGAGCCTATTCCGGGGAGGGGAACACTGAAGCTTTCTTT. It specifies CASRAYSGEGNTEAFF.

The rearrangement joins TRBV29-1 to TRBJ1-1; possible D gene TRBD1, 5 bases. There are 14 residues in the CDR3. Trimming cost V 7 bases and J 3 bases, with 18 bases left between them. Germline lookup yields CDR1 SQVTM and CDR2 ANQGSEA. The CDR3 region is CSAARQLGHTEAFF. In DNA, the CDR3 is TGCAGCGCCGCCCGACAGCTCGGGCACACTGAAGCTTTCTTT.

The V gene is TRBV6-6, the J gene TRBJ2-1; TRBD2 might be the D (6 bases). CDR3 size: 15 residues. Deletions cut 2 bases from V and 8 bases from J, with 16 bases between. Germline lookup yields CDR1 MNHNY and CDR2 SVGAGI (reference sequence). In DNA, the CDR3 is TGTGCCAGCAGTTACGGGGACTCTACTAGGGATGAGCAGTTCTTC. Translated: CASSYGDSTRDEQFF.

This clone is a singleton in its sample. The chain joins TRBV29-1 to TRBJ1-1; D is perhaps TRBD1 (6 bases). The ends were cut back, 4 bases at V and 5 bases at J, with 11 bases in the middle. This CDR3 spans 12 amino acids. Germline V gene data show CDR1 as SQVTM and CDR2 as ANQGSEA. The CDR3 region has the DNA TGCAGCGTTGGGACAGAAGAAACTGAAGCTTTCTTT. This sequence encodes CSVGTEETEAFF.

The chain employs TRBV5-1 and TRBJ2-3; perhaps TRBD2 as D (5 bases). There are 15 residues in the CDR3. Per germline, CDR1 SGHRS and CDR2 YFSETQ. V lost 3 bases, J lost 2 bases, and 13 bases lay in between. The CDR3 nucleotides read TGCGCCAGCAGCTCTATTGCGGGTGCCACAGATACGCAGTATTTT. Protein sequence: CASSSIAGATDTQYF.

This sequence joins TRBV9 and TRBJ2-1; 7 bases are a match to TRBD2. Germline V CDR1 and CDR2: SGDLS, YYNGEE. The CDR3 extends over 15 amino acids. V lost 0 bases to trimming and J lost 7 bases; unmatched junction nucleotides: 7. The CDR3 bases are TGTGCCAGCAGCGTAGTTCCCAGCGGGATTAATGAGCAGTTCTTC. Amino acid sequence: CASSVVPSGINEQFF.

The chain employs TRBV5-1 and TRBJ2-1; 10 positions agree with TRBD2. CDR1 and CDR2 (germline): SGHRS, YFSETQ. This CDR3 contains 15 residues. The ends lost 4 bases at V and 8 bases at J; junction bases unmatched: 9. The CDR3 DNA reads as TGCGCCAGCAGCCCCGGGACTAGCGTGGGAGATGAGCAGTTCTTC. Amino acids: CASSPGTSVGDEQFF.

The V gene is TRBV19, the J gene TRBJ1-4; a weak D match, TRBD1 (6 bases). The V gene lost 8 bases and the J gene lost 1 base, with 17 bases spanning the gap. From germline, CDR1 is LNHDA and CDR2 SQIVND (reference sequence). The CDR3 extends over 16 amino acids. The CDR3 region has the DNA TGTGCCAGTGGACCACAGGGAATCGGAACTAATGAAAAACTGTTTTTT. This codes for CASGPQGIGTNEKLFF.

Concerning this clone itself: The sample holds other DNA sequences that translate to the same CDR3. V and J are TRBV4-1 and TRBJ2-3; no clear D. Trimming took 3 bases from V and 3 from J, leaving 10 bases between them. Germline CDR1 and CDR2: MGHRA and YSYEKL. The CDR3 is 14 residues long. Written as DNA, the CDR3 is TGCGCCAGCAGCCAGACTGGAACTACAGATACGCAGTATTTT. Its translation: CASSQTGTTDTQYF.